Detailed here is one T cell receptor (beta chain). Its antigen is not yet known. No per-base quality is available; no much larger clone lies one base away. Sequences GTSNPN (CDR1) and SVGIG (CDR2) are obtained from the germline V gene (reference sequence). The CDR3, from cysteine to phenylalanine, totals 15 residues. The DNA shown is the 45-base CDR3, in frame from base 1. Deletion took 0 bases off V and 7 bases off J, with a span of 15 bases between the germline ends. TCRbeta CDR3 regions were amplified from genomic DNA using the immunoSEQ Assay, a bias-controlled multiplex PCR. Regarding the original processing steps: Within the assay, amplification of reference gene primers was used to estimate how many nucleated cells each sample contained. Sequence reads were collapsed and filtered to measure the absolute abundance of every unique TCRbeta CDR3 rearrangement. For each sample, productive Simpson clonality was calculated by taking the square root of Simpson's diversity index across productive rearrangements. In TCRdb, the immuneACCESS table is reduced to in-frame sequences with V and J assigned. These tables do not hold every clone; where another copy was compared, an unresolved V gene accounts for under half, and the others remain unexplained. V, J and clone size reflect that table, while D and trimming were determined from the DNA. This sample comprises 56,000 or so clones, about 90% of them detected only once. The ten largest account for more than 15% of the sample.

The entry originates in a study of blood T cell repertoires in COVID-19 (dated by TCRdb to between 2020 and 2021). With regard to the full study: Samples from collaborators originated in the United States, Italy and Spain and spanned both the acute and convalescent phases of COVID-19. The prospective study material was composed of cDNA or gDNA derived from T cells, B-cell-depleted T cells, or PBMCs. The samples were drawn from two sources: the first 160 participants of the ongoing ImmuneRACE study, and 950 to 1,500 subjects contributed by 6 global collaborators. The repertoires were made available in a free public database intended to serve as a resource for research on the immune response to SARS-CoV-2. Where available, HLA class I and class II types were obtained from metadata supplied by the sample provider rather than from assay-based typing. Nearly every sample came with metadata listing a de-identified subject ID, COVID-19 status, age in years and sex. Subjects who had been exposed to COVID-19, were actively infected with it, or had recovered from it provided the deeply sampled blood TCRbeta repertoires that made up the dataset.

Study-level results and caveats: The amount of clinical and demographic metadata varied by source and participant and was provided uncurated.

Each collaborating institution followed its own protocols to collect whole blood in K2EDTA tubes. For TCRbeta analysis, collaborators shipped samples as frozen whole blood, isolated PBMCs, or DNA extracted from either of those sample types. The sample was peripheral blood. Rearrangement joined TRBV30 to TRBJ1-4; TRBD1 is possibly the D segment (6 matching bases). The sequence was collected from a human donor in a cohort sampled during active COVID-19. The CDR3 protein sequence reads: CAWSVENRVREKLFF. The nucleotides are TGTGCCTGGAGTGTAGAAAACAGGGTTCGTGAAAAACTGTTTTTT.